The rows below give T cell receptor beta chains drawn from one sample of a study of cytomegalovirus exposure and HLA in healthy donors. This table comes from immunoSEQ multiplex PCR, and its TCRdb copy is limited to in-frame clones, with some not included. There are around 100,000 clones in the sample; less than 8% occur only once, and 2% to 2.5% lies in the top ten. The sequenced sample was PBMCs. The receptors derive from a man between 50 and 59 years old in good health and CMV-seronegative. Both conserved end residues are part of each CDR3. Each record gives: clone size, V gene, D gene, J gene, CDR3 DNA, CDR3 protein. A D gene is named only where the DNA matches it firmly. Where a row states a size, it is once, few, many or the class of an expanded clone; other rows omit it.

.,TRBV9,TRBD1,TRBJ2-1,TGTGCCAGCAGCGTTTACGGCCCGGGACAGGGGGTAAATGAGCAGTTCTTC,CASSVYGPGQGVNEQFF
.,TRBV28,.,TRBJ1-2,TGTGCCAGCAGCCCGTATCGGAGCTATGGCTACACCTTC,CASSPYRSYGYTF
few,TRBV28,.,TRBJ2-7,TGTGCCAGCAGTTTAGATCAGTTATCCTACGAGCAGTACTTC,CASSLDQLSYEQYF
few,TRBV5-4,TRBD2,TRBJ2-7,TGTGCCAGCAGCTTCGGGGGGACTAGCGGGAGACTATACGAGCAGTACTTC,CASSFGGTSGRLYEQYF
few,TRBV5-4,.,TRBJ2-3,TGTGCCAGCAGCTTGCTAGATACGCAGTATTTT,CASSLLDTQYF
.,TRBV27,.,TRBJ1-4,TGTGCCAGCAGTAGGGACACTCCTTCGGCGGGAGGAAAACTGTTTTTT,CASSRDTPSAGGKLFF
few,TRBV13,TRBD2,TRBJ2-3,TGTGCCAGCAGCCGACGAAAGGGCGGGGGGGCGGATACGCAGTATTTT,CASSRRKGGGADTQYF
.,TRBV7-9,.,TRBJ1-2,TGTGCCACTCCCGACAGAGATGGCTACACCTTC,CATPDRDGYTF
few,TRBV27,TRBD2,TRBJ2-1,TGTGCCAGCAGACCCCGAAGGCTAGCGGGAGGTACCTACAATGAGCAGTTCTTC,CASRPRRLAGGTYNEQFF
few,TRBV4-2,.,TRBJ2-7,TGTGCCAGCAGCCAAAATACCGGACTTGGTGGCGAGCAGTACTTC,CASSQNTGLGGEQYF
.,TRBV11-2,TRBD2,TRBJ2-7,TGTGCCAGCAGCCTTAGCGGGGGGCTCCCCGGGGAGCAGTACTTC,CASSLSGGLPGEQYF
.,TRBV27,.,TRBJ2-2,TGTGCCAGCAGTTTAACCCCCGGAGCCGGGGAGCTGTTTTTT,CASSLTPGAGELFF
few,TRBV29-1,TRBD2,TRBJ2-1,TGCAGCGTTGGAGCGGGGATTCGTAACGATGAGCAGTTCTTC,CSVGAGIRNDEQFF
.,TRBV7-2,.,TRBJ1-2,TGTGCCAGCAGCCCAAGGATCGGGTATGGCTACACCTTC,CASSPRIGYGYTF
.,TRBV28,TRBD1,TRBJ1-2,TGTGCCACTTTTTGGGACAGGGGTACTGGCTACACCTTC,CATFWDRGTGYTF
few,TRBV14,.,TRBJ1-2,TGTGCCAGCAGCCAAATCGAGATGGGGGGGAATTATGGCTACACCTTC,CASSQIEMGGNYGYTF
.,TRBV18,TRBD1,TRBJ1-3,TGTGCCAGCTCACCGGGACAGGGACCCTCTGGAAACACCATATATTTT,CASSPGQGPSGNTIYF
few,TRBV5-1,.,TRBJ2-7,TGCGCCAGCAGCTCCTTCAGGGGAGATAACTACGAGCAGTACTTC,CASSSFRGDNYEQYF
few,TRBV4-1,TRBD1,TRBJ1-1,TGCGCCAGCAGCCAAGGAGGGACAGGGTTCTGGACTGAAGCTTTCTTT,CASSQGGTGFWTEAFF
few,TRBV29-1,.,TRBJ1-1,TGCAGCGTTGAGCCAGGGCCAAGGGTGAACACTGAAGCTTTCTTT,CSVEPGPRVNTEAFF